This T cell receptor (beta chain) was profiled in a study of metastatic and nonmetastatic thyroid tumors. Study context: Repertoire comparison spanned blood and tumor or nodule tissue of malignant and benign thyroid patients.

Points from the study as a whole: When malignant thyroid tumors were compared with benign nodules, TCR beta diversity was reportedly significantly higher in the malignant tumors. This held in both blood and tumor samples.

Source study methods: The study's classifier, a distant-metastasis tool for papillary thyroid cancer, was built using CDR3 differences across clinicopathological groups. TCRdb re-called clones from the PCR reads using MiXCR. None of the V and J calls come from the authors' own analysis; TCRdb made them. The sample lists around 10,000 clones; around 30% were seen once. None of the patients had undergone any treatment ahead of thyroid surgery. V lost 6 bases and J lost 0, with 11 bases in between. The V gene's germline CDR1 is SEHNR and CDR2 FQNEAQ (reference sequence). The CDR3 is 14 residues long. A few counts support this clone. Its antigen is not identified.

The receptor was derived from a female donor with papillary thyroid cancer or a benign thyroid nodule (not recorded which). Some clones in this sample may be carry-over from other donors' samples. This chain links TRBV7-9 with TRBJ1-2, with no clear D. Sequencing was performed on tumor tissue. The CDR3 DNA sequence: TGTGCCAGCAGATGGGGAGATACTAACTATGGCTACACCTTC. Its translation: CASRWGDTNYGYTF.